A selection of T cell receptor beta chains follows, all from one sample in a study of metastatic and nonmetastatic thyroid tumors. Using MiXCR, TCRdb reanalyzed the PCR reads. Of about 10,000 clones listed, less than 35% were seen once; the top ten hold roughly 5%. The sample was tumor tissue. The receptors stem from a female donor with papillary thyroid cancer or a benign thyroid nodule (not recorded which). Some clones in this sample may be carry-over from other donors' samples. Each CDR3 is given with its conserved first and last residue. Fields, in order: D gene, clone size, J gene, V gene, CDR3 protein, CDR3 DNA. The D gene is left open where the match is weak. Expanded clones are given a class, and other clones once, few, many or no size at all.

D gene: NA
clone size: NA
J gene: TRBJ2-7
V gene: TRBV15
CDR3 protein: CATSRIQGPYEQYF
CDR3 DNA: TGTGCCACCAGCAGGATACAGGGACCCTACGAGCAGTACTTC

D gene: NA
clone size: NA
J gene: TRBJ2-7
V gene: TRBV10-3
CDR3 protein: CAISESGSGTYEQCF
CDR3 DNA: TGTGCCATCAGTGAGTCTGGTAGCGGTACCTACGAGCAGTGCTTC

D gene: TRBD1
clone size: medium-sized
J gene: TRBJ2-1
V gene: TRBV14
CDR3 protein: CASSRTGTYNEQFF
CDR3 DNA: TGTGCCAGCAGCCGGACAGGAACCTACAATGAGCAGTTCTTC

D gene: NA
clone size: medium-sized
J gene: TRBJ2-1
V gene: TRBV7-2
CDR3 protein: CASSLIRGNEQFF
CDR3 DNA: TGTGCCAGCAGCTTAATCCGGGGGAATGAGCAGTTCTTC

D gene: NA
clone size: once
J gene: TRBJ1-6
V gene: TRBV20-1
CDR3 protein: CSARVYDYNSPLHF
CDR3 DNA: TGCAGTGCTAGAGTCTACGACTATAATTCACCCCTCCACTTT

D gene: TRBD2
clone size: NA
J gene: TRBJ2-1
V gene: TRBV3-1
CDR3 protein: CASSQATSEASNEQFF
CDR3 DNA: TGTGCCAGCAGCCAAGCGACTAGCGAGGCCTCCAATGAGCAGTTCTTC

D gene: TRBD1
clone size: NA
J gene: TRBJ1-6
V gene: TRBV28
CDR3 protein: CASSPTQGGNSPLHF
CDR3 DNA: TGTGCCAGCAGTCCGACGCAGGGGGGGAATTCACCCCTCCACTTT

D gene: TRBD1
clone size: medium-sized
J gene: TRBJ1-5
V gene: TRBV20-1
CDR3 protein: CSATQGQGGNQPQHF
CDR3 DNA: TGCAGTGCTACGCAAGGACAGGGCGGCAATCAGCCCCAGCATTTT

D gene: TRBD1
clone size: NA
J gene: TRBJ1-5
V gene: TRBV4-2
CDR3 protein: CASSRTGTENQPQHF
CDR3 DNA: TGTGCCAGCAGCCGCACCGGGACAGAGAATCAGCCCCAGCATTTT

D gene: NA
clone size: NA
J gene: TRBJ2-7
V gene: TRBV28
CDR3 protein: CASSLLAPVEQYF
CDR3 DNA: TGTGCCAGCAGTTTATTAGCACCCGTAGAGCAGTACTTC

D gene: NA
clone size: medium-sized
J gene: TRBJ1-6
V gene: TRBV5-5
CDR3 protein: CASSSNWGVDSPLHF
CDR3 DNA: TGTGCCAGCAGCTCCAATTGGGGGGTTGATTCACCCCTCCACTTT

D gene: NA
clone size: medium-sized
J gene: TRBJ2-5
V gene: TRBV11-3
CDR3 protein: CASSLAPWGAQETQYF
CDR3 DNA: TGTGCCAGCAGCTTAGCCCCGTGGGGGGCTCAAGAGACCCAGTACTTC

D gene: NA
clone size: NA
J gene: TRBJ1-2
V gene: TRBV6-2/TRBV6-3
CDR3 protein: CASSKSFGRSHNYGYTF
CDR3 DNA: TGTGCCAGCAGTAAATCATTCGGGAGGAGCCATAACTATGGCTACACCTTC

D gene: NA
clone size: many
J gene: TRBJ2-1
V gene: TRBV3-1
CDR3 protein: CASSLTHNEQFF
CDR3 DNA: TGTGCCAGCAGCCTTACTCACAATGAGCAGTTCTTC

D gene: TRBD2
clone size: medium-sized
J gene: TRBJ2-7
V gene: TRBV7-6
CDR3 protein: CASSLDLGGYEQYF
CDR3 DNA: TGTGCCAGCAGCTTAGATCTGGGGGGGTACGAGCAGTACTTC

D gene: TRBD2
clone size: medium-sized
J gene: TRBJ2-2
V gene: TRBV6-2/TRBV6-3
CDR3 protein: CASSEPGLAGLGELFF
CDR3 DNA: TGTGCCAGCAGTGAGCCGGGACTAGCGGGTTTGGGGGAGCTGTTTTTT

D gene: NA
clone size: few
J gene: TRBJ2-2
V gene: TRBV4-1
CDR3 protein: CASSQFGGTNTGELFF
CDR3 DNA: TGCGCCAGCAGCCAATTCGGCGGGACGAACACCGGGGAGCTGTTTTTT

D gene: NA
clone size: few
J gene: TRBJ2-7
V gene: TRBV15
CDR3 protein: CATSRDPDGYEQYF
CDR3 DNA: TGTGCCACCAGCAGAGATCCGGACGGCTACGAGCAGTACTTC

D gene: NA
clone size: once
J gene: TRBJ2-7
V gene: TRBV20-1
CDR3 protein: CSARGRWDSSYEQYF
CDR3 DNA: TGCAGTGCTAGAGGAAGGTGGGACTCCTCCTACGAGCAGTACTTC

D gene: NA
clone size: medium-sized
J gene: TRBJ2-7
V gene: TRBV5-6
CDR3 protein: CASSFGASSYEQYF
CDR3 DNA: TGTGCCAGCAGCTTCGGAGCCAGCTCCTACGAGCAGTACTTC

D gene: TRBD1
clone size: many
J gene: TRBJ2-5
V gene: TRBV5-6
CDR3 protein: CASSRQGVQETQYF
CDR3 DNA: TGTGCCAGCAGCCGACAGGGAGTACAAGAGACCCAGTACTTC

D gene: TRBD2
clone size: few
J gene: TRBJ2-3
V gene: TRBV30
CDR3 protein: CAGIAGGVYTQYF
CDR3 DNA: TGTGCCGGCATAGCGGGAGGGGTGTATACGCAGTATTTT

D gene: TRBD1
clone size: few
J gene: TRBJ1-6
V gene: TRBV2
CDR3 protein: CASSPGQGGSPLHF
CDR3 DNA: TGTGCCAGCAGTCCGGGACAGGGAGGTTCACCCCTCCACTTT

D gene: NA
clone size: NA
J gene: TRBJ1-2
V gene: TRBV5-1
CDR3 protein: CASMHGNYGYTF
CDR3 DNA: TGCGCCAGCATGCACGGCAACTATGGCTACACCTTC

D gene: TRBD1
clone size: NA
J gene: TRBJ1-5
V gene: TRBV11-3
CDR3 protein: CASSLGGQGGNQPQHF
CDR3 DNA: TGTGCCAGCAGCTTAGGGGGACAGGGGGGCAATCAGCCCCAGCATTTT

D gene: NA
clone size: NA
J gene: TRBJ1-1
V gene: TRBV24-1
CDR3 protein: CATSDTRNTEAFF
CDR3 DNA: TGTGCCACCAGTGATACCAGAAACACTGAAGCTTTCTTT

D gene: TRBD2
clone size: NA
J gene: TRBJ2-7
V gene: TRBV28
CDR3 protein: CASKLKAGVEPEQYF
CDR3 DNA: TGTGCCAGCAAGCTTAAAGCGGGAGTAGAGCCCGAGCAGTACTTC

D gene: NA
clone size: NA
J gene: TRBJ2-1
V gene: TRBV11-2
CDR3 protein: CASSLQSQVGNNEQFF
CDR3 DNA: TGTGCCAGCAGCCTCCAGTCTCAAGTGGGGAACAATGAGCAGTTCTTC

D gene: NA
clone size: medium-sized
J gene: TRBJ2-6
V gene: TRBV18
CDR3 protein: CASSPPKGGRQPISGANVLTF
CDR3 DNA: TGTGCCAGCTCACCACCTAAGGGAGGCAGACAACCTATCTCTGGGGCCAACGTCCTGACTTTC

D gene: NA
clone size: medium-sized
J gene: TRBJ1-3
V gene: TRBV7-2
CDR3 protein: CASSLGFRRFGGSAGNTIYF
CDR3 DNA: TGTGCCAGCAGCTTAGGGTTCCGGAGGTTCGGGGGGTCCGCTGGAAACACCATATATTTT

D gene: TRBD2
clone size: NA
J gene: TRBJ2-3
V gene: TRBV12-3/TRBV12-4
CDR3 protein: CASSPSGGTDTQYF
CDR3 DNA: TGTGCCAGCAGTCCTAGCGGCGGGACAGATACGCAGTATTTT

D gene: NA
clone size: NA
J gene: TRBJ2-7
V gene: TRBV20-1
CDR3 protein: CSARPHVYSGYEQYF
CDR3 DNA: TGCAGTGCTAGACCGCACGTCTACTCAGGGTACGAGCAGTACTTC

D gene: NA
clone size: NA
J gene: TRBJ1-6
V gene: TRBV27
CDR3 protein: CASSPQRNSPLHF
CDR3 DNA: TGTGCCAGCAGTCCCCAGAGGAATTCACCCCTCCACTTT

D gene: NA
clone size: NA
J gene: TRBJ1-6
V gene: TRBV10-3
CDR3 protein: CAISESWDIGNSPLHF
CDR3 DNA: TGTGCCATCAGTGAGTCGTGGGACATCGGTAATTCACCCCTCCACTTT

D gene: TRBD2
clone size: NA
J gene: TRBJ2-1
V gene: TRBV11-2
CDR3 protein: CATILAGAYNYQFF
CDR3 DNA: TGTGCCACCATTCTAGCGGGAGCCTACAATTATCAGTTCTTC

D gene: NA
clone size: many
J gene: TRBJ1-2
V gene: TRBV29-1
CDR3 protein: CSVEGHRGGVGYTF
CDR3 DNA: TGCAGCGTTGAAGGCCACCGGGGGGGTGTAGGCTACACCTTC

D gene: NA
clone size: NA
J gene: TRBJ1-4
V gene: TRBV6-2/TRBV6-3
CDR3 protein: CASSYSSGTNEKLFF
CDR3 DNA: TGTGCCAGCAGTTACTCGTCTGGGACGAATGAAAAACTGTTTTTT

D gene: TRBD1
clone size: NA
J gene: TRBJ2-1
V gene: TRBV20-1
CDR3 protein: CSARGFYHRGAYEQFF
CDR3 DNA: TGCAGTGCTAGAGGGTTTTATCACAGGGGTGCCTATGAGCAGTTCTTC

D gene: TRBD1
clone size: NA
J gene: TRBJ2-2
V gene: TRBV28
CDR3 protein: CASSHIIQGPNTGELFF
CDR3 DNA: TGTGCCAGCAGTCACATAATACAGGGGCCTAACACCGGGGAGCTGTTTTTT

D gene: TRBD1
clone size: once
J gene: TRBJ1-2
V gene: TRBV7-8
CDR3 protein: CASSPRTGTATYGYTF
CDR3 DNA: TGTGCCAGCAGCCCGCGTACCGGGACAGCCACCTATGGCTACACCTTC

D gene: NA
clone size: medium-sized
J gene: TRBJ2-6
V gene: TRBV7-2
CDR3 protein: CASSFSGSLWLGANVLTF
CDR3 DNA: TGTGCCAGCAGCTTCTCTGGGAGTCTTTGGCTTGGGGCCAACGTCCTGACTTTC

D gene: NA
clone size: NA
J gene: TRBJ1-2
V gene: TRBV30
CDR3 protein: CAWSRLSGYTF
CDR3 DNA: TGTGCCTGGAGCAGGTTATCTGGCTACACCTTC

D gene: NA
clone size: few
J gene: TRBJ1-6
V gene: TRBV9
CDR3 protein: CASTGEGPGSNSPLHF
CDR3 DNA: TGTGCCAGCACCGGAGAGGGTCCAGGGAGCAATTCACCCCTCCACTTT

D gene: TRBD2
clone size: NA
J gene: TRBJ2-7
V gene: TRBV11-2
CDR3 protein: CASIPLSGGHSYEQYF
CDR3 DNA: TGTGCCAGCATCCCGCTTAGCGGGGGACACTCCTACGAGCAGTACTTC

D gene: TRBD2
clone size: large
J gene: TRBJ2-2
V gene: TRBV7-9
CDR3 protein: CASSPVATGGDTGELFF
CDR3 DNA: TGTGCCAGCAGCCCGGTAGCGACGGGAGGTGACACCGGGGAGCTGTTTTTT

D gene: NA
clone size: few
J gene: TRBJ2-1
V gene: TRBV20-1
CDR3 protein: CSARDVGGPNEQFF
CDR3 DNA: TGCAGTGCTAGAGATGTCGGGGGGCCAAATGAGCAGTTCTTC

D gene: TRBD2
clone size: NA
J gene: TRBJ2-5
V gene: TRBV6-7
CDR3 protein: CASRLAGETQYF
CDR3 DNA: TGTGCCAGCAGACTAGCGGGAGAGACCCAGTACTTC

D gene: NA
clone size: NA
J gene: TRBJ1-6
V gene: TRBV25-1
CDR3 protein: CASSQVPVGSYNSSLHF
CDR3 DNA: TGTGCCAGCAGTCAGGTGCCAGTCGGCTCCTATAATTCATCCCTCCACTTT

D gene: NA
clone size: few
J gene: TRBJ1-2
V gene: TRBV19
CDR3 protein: CASSRDWAYGYTF
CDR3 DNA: TGTGCCAGTAGTCGGGACTGGGCCTATGGCTACACCTTC

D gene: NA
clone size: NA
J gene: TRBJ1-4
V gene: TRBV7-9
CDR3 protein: CASSLGLGNEKLFF
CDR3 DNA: TGTGCCAGCAGCTTAGGACTGGGGAATGAAAAACTGTTTTTT

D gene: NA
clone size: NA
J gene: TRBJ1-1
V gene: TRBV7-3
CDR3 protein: CASSLTGHTEAFF
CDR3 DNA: TGCGCCAGCAGCTTGACGGGGCACACTGAAGCTTTCTTT

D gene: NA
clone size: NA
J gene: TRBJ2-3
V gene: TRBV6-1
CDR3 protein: CASSAKINSVADTQYF
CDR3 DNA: TGTGCCAGCAGTGCAAAGATCAATTCCGTGGCAGATACGCAGTATTTT

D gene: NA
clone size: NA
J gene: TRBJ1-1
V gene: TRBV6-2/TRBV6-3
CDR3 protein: CAILPTPSRGMNTEAFF
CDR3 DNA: TGTGCCATTCTACCCACCCCGAGCAGGGGAATGAACACTGAAGCTTTCTTT

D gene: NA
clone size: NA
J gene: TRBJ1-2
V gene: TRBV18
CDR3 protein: CASSPDTYGYTF
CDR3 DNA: TGTGCCAGCTCACCCGACACCTATGGCTACACCTTC

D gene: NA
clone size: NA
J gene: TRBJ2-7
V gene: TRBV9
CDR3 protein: CASSVDRTDYEQYF
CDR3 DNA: TGTGCCAGCAGCGTAGATCGGACAGACTACGAGCAGTACTTC

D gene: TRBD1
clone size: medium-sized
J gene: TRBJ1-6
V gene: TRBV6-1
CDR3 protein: CASTGRTGTYNSPLHF
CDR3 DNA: TGTGCCAGCACCGGGAGGACAGGGACCTATAATTCACCCCTCCACTTT

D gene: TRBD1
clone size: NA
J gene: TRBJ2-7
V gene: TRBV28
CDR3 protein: CAISPGQGGTYEQYF
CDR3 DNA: TGTGCCATTAGTCCCGGACAGGGAGGAACCTACGAGCAGTACTTC

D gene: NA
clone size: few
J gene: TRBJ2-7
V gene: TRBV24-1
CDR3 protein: CATSDRQLPYEQYF
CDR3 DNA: TGTGCCACCAGTGACAGACAGCTCCCTTACGAGCAGTACTTC

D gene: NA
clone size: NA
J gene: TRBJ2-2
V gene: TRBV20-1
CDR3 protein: CSARDTRADTGELFF
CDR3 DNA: TGCAGTGCTAGAGACACTCGGGCAGACACCGGGGAGCTGTTTTTT